Presented here are 21 T cell receptor beta chains from one specimen sequenced in a study of OX40 agonist ivuxolimab in advanced cancers. Repertoires were generated with immunoSEQ multiplex PCR, while TCRdb's copy carries only in-frame clones and drops some. The data hold approximately 59,000 clones, with roughly 88% observed a single time. The material was CD4+ or CD8+ T cells sorted from blood, obtained in a trial of the OX40 agonist ivuxolimab. The source is an adult with an advanced solid tumor such as melanoma, head and neck, liver or kidney cancer.

CDR3 in amino acids: CASSSSGSSPYNEQFF. The CDR3, as DNA: TGTGCCAGCAGCTCCAGCGGGAGTAGCCCCTACAATGAGCAGTTCTTC. The rearrangement links TRBV7-2 to TRBJ2-1; 8 bases align to TRBD2. The CDR3 has 16 residues. Germline lookup yields CDR1 SGHTA and CDR2 FQGNSA. Germline trimming cut 4 bases from V and 2 bases from J; bases unmatched to any gene: 7.

The V gene is TRBV28, the J gene TRBJ1-5; D may be TRBD1 (5 bases). Germline loops: CDR1 MDHEN, CDR2 SYDVKM. The CDR3 totals 15 residues. The V and J ends lost 6 bases and 7 bases respectively, with 19 bases between them. CDR3 in DNA: TGTGCCAGCAGCCAAACGGCCAGGGCTGGGCAGCCCCAGCATTTT. This gives the protein CASSQTARAGQPQHF.

The sample holds a few counts of this clone. V gene TRBV5-1 combines with J gene TRBJ1-1, with D unresolved. The V end lost 2 bases, the J end lost 5 bases, and 13 bases lay between the germline ends. Germline loops: CDR1 SGHRS, CDR2 YFSETQ. The CDR3 loop spans 14 amino acids. The CDR3 sequence: CASSLAAVGTEAFF. The CDR3 coding sequence is TGCGCCAGCAGCTTAGCGGCAGTTGGGACTGAAGCTTTCTTT.

J is TRBJ1-4 and V is TRBV15; maybe TRBD1 (5 bases). The CDR3 sequence is 16 residues long. From germline, CDR1 is LNHNV and CDR2 YYDKDF (reference sequence). Trimming cost V 0 bases and J 8 bases, with 16 bases left between them. The CDR3 sequence: CATSRDIGAEREKLFF. CDR3 DNA sequence: TGTGCCACCAGCAGAGATATCGGGGCCGAACGGGAAAAACTGTTTTTT. Looking up the rest from reference TRBV15 and TRBJ1-4 gives the full variable domain: DAMVIQNPRYQVTQFGKPVTLSCSQTLNHNVMYWYQQKSSQAPKLLFHYYDKDFNNEADTPDNFQSRRPNTSFCFLDIRSPGLGDTAMYLCATSRDIGAEREKLFFGSGTQLSVL.

This chain uses TRBV6-5 with TRBJ2-1; D gene unclear. Deletions cut 2 bases from V and 6 bases from J, with 17 bases between. Germline V lookup: CDR1 MNHEY, CDR2 SVGAGI. The CDR3 is 16 amino acids. CDR3 region: CASSYLGPAVGNEQFF. The CDR3 nucleotides read TGTGCCAGCAGTTACCTAGGACCTGCTGTAGGCAATGAGCAGTTCTTC.

The rearrangement joins TRBV28 to TRBJ1-1, with D unresolved. The CDR3 has 16 residues. Per the germline V gene, CDR1 is MDHEN and CDR2 is SYDVKM. V was pared by 2 bases and J by 4 bases, with 17 bases between. CDR3 nucleotides: TGTGCCAGCAGTTTAATGAGTTTACCGCAGTCCACTGAAGCTTTCTTT. It translates to CASSLMSLPQSTEAFF.

V and J are TRBV18 and TRBJ1-1; a possible D gene is TRBD1 (6 bases). The CDR3 consists of 14 residues. Germline V gives CDR1 KGHSH, CDR2 LQKENI. Trimming shortened V by 7 bases and J by 4 bases, and 16 bases separated the two germline ends. The CDR3 here is CASLVGRGRTEAFF. The DNA for the CDR3 is TGTGCCAGCTTAGTTGGACGGGGGCGCACTGAAGCTTTCTTT.

The chain recombines TRBV19 with TRBJ2-7, with D possibly being TRBD2 (10 bases). Germline CDR1 LNHDA, CDR2 SQIVND (reference sequence). V was trimmed by 6 bases and J by 3 bases, leaving 27 bases between them. The CDR3 is 18 residues long. The CDR3 sequence is CASSKGQGTGLANYEQYF. DNA of the CDR3: TGTGCCAGTAGCAAGGGACAGGGAACGGGACTAGCGAACTACGAGCAGTACTTC.

This rearrangement joins TRBV6-5 to TRBJ2-7; 8 positions match TRBD2. There are 13 residues in the CDR3. Trimming at V came to 6 bases and at J to 5 bases, leaving 6 bases not matched to a gene. The V gene's germline CDR1 is MNHEY and CDR2 SVGAGI. CDR3 sequence reads: CASSLYGRDEQYF. In DNA, the CDR3 is TGTGCCAGCAGCCTCTACGGGAGGGACGAGCAGTACTTC.

The chain joins TRBV10-3 to TRBJ2-7, with D uncertain. The CDR3 spans 14 residues. The V end was cut by 0 bases, the J end by 2 bases, with 8 bases between. Germline V lookup: CDR1 ENHRY, CDR2 SYGVKD. CDR3 nucleotides: TGTGCCATCAGTGAGTCGGTGCAGACCTACGAGCAGTACTTC. Encoded protein: CAISESVQTYEQYF.

The V and J genes are TRBV14 and TRBJ2-1, with 7 bases fitting TRBD2. This CDR3 is built from 14 residues. V trimming: 7 bases; J trimming: 5 bases; junction bases outside the gene matches: 8. In germline, CDR1 is SGHDN, CDR2 FVKESK. The CDR3: CASNRMGTNNEQFF. As DNA, the CDR3 is TGTGCCAGCAACCGGATGGGGACTAACAATGAGCAGTTCTTC.

Note on this clone: The missing conserved phenylalanine or tryptophan at the end of this CDR3 makes a read error likely. The chain is built from TRBV2 and TRBJ2-7; D gene ambiguous. Trimming pared 0 bases from V and 7 bases from J, leaving 10 bases between. The CDR3 sequence is 13 residues long. In germline, CDR1 is SNHLY, CDR2 FYNNEI. DNA for the CDR3: TGTGCCAGCAGTGAAGCGGACCTGGGGGAGCAGTACCTC. Translated, it gives CASSEADLGEQYL.

As concerns this clone: At one of its ends the junction is not consistent with the germline gene, which may arise from a read error. J is TRBJ2-1 and V is TRBV19, with TRBD1 matching 12 bases. From germline, CDR1 is LNHDA and CDR2 SQIVND (reference sequence). The length of the CDR3 is 15 residues. The CDR3 DNA is TGTGCCAGTAGAATAGGGACAGGGGGCTTGGATGAGCAGTTCTTC. This gives the protein CASRIGTGGLDEQFF.

This clone was seen just once. The V call is TRBV28, the J call TRBJ1-2; the match to TRBD1 covers 9 bases. The trim removed 6 bases at V and 0 bases at J, leaving 5 bases unmatched. CDR1 and CDR2 (germline): MDHEN, SYDVKM. The CDR3 runs to 15 residues. The CDR3 DNA sequence: TGTGCCAGCAGGTCGGGACAGGGACCTAACTATGGCTACACCTTC. Encoded protein: CASRSGQGPNYGYTF.

V is TRBV2 and J is TRBJ1-4; 8 nucleotides line up with TRBD1. The germline V gene encodes CDR1 SNHLY and CDR2 FYNNEI. The CDR3 covers 16 residues. V shed 4 bases and J 7 bases; nucleotides not matched to a gene: 11. The CDR3 DNA reads TGTGCCAGCAGTGGACCACAGGGGGAGTGGGCTGAAAAACTGTTTTTT. It yields the protein CASSGPQGEWAEKLFF.

This rearrangement joins TRBV7-3 to TRBJ2-1, with D uncertain. The germline V gene has CDR1 SGHTA and CDR2 FQGTGA. This CDR3 contains 13 residues. Trimming shortened V by 1 base and J by 12 bases, and 13 bases separated the two germline ends. Written as DNA, the CDR3 is TGTGCCAGCAGCTTAAATGTTTGGGATGGGCAGTTCTTC. This encodes CASSLNVWDGQFF.

Only a few counts were recorded for this clone. The J gene is TRBJ2-3, the V gene TRBV19; 8 positions agree with TRBD1. The germline V gene encodes CDR1 LNHDA and CDR2 SQIVND (reference sequence). V dropped 5 bases and J dropped 3; count of bases not matched to a gene: 4. The CDR3 loop spans 14 amino acids. The CDR3 sequence is CASSFRQGTDTQYF. The CDR3, as DNA: TGTGCCAGTAGTTTCCGACAGGGGACAGATACGCAGTATTTT. Drawing the rest from reference TRBV19 and TRBJ2-3, the complete variable domain is DGGITQSPKYLFRKEGQNVTLSCEQNLNHDAMYWYRQDPGQGLRLIYYSQIVNDFQKGDIAEGYSVSREKKESFPLTVTSAQKNPTAFYLCASSFRQGTDTQYFGPGTRLTVL.

In this sample, this clone turned up once. CDR3 bases: TGTGCCAGCAGTGCGGGACAGCTGGGCGGAAAACTGTTTTTT. As protein: CASSAGQLGGKLFF. The chain joins TRBV6-1 to TRBJ1-4, with TRBD1 identical over 7 bases. Trimming cost V 4 bases and J 10 bases; bases outside gene matches: 9. This CDR3 is 14 amino acids long. The germline V gene has CDR1 MNHNS and CDR2 SASEGT.

This rearrangement joins TRBV6-1 to TRBJ1-3; possibly TRBD1 for D (5 bases). Per the germline V gene, CDR1 is MNHNS and CDR2 is SASEGT. The germline V and J ends were trimmed by 6 bases and 2 bases, with 11 bases remaining between them. The CDR3 is made up of 14 amino acids. The CDR3 DNA reads TGTGCCAGCAGCGGGGCCACCACTGGAAACACCATATATTTT. It encodes CASSGATTGNTIYF.

The CDR3 loop reads CASSRTGGKETQYF. In nucleotides, the CDR3 is TGTGCCAGTAGCCGGACAGGGGGTAAAGAGACCCAGTACTTC. V usage is TRBV19 and J usage is TRBJ2-5; 10 bases are a match to TRBD1. There are 14 residues in the CDR3. V trimming: 6 bases; J trimming: 3 bases; junction bases outside the gene matches: 4. The V gene's germline CDR1 is LNHDA and CDR2 SQIVND (reference sequence). Combining the CDR3 with reference TRBV19 and TRBJ2-5 gives the whole variable domain DGGITQSPKYLFRKEGQNVTLSCEQNLNHDAMYWYRQDPGQGLRLIYYSQIVNDFQKGDIAEGYSVSREKKESFPLTVTSAQKNPTAFYLCASSRTGGKETQYFGPGTRLLVL.

The chain joins TRBV5-1 to TRBJ1-4, with 7 bases aligning to TRBD1. CDR3 length equals 15 residues. Per the germline V gene, CDR1 is SGHRS and CDR2 is YFSETQ. J gave up 7 bases and V 4 bases, and 10 bases lay outside the gene matches. The CDR3 region has the DNA TGCGCCAGCAGCCCGGGGGACAGCTTTTTTGAAAAACTGTTTTTT. Protein product: CASSPGDSFFEKLFF.